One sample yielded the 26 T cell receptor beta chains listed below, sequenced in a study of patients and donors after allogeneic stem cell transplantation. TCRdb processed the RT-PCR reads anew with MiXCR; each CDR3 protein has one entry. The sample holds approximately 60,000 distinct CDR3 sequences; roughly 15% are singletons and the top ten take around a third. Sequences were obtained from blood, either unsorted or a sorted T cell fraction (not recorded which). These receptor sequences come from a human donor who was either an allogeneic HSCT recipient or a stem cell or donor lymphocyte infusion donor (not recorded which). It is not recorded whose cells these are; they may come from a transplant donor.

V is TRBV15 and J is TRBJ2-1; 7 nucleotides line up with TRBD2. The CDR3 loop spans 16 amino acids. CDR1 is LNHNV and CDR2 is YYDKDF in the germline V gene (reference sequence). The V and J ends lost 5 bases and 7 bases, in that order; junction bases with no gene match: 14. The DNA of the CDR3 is TGTGCCACCAGCCCCTGGATGCTAGCGGAGTTTAATGAGCAGTTCTTC. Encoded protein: CATSPWMLAEFNEQFF.

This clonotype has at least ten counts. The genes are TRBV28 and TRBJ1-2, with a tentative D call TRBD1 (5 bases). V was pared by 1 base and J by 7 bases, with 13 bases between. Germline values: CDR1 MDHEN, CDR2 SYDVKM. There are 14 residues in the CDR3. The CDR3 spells CASSLYSGPGGYTF. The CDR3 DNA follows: TGTGCCAGCAGTTTATACTCAGGGCCGGGTGGCTACACCTTC.

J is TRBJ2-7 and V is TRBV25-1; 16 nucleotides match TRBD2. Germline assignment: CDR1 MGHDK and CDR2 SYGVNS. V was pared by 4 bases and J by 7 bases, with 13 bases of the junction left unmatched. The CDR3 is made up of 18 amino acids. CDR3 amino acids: CASSGSGLAGGLTMEQYF. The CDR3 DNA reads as TGTGCCAGCAGTGGATCGGGACTAGCGGGAGGGCTTACGATGGAGCAGTACTTC.

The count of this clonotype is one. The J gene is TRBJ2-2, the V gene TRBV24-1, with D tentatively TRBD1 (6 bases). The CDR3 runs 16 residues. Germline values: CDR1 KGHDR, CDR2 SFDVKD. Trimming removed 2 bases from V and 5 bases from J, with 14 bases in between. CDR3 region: CATSDSPSGETGELFF. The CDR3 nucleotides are TGTGCCACCAGTGATTCCCCTTCAGGGGAAACCGGGGAGCTGTTTTTT.

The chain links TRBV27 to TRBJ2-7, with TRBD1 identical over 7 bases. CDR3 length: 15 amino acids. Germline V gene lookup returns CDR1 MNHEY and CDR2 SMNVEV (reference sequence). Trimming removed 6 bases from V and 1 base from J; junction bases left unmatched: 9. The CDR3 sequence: CASSALRQGSYEQYF. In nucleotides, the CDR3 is TGTGCCAGCAGCGCCCTTCGACAGGGATCCTACGAGCAGTACTTC.

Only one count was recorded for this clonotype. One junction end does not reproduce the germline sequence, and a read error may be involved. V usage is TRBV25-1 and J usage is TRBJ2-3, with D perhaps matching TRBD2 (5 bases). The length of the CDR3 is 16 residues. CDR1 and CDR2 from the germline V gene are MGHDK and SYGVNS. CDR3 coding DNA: TGTGCCAGCAGTGAATATGAAATATCTAGCACAAATACGCAGTATTTT. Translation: CASSEYEISSTNTQYF.

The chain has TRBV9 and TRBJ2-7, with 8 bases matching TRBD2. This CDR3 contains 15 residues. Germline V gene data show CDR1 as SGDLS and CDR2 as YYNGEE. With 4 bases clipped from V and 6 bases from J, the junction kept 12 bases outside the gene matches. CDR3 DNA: TGTGCCAGCAGCCCCCACCCTGAGGGGACTAGCGAGCAGTACTTC. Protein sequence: CASSPHPEGTSEQYF.

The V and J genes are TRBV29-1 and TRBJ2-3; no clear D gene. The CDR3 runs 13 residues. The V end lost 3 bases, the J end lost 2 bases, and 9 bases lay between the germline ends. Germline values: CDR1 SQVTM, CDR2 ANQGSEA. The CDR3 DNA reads TGCAGCGTTGAGCAAGGGTTCACAGATACGCAGTATTTT. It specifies CSVEQGFTDTQYF.

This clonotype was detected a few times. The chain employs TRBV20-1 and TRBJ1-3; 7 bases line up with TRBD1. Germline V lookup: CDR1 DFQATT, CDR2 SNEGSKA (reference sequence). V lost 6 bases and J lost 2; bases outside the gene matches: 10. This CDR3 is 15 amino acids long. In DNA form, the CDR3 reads TGCAGTGCAGCGCCAGGGGGTGGCCCTGGAAACACCATATATTTT. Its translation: CSAAPGGGPGNTIYF.

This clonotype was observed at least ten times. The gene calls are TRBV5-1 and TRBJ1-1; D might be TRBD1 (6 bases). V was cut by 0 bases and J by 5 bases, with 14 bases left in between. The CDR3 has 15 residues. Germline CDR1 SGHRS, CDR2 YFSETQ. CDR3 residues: CASSLVGGASTEAFF. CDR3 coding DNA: TGCGCCAGCAGCTTGGTTGGGGGGGCGAGTACTGAAGCTTTCTTT.

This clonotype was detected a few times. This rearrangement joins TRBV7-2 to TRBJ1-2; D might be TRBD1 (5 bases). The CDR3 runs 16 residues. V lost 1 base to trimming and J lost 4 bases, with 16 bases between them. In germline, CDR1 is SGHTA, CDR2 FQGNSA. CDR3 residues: CASSLVVAGSSYGYTF. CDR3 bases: TGTGCCAGCAGCTTAGTAGTGGCAGGGAGTTCCTATGGCTACACCTTC.

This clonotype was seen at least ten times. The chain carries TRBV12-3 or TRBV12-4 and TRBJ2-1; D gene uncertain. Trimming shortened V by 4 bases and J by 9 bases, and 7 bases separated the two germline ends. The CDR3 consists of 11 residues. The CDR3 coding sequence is TGTGCCAGCAGTTCCGTGGGTGAGCAGTTCTTC. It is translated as CASSSVGEQFF.

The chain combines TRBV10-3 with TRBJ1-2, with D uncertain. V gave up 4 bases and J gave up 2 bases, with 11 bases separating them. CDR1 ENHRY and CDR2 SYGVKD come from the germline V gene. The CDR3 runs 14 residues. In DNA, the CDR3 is TGTGCCATCAGTGGGAGGAGGCTAAACTATGGCTACACCTTC. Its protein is CAISGRRLNYGYTF.

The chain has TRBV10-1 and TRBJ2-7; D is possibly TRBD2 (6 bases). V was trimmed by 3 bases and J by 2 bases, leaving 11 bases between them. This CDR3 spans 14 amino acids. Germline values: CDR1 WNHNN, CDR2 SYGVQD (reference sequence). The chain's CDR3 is CASSDPRGTYEQYF. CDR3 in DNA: TGCGCCAGCAGTGACCCTCGGGGGACCTACGAGCAGTACTTC.

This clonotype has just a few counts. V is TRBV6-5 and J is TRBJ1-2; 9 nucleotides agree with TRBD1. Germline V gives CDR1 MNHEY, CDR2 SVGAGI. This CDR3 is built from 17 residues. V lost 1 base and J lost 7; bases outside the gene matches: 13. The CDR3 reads CASSYLAPVTGGGGYTF. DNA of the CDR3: TGTGCCAGCAGTTACTTGGCTCCCGTCACAGGGGGCGGTGGCTACACCTTC.

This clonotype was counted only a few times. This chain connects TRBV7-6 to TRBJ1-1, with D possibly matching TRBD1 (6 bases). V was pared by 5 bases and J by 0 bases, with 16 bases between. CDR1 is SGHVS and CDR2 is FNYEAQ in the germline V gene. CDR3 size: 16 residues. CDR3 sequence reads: CASSKGTSVLNTEAFF. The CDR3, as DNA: TGTGCCAGCAGCAAAGGGACATCTGTCTTGAACACTGAAGCTTTCTTT.

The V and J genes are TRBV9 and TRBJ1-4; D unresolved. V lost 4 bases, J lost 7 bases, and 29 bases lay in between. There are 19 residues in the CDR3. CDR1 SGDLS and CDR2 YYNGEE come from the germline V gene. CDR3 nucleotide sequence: TGTGCCAGCAGCTCCCCGGCATTTACAGCAGGCCTCATGGGTGAAAAACTGTTTTTT. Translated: CASSSPAFTAGLMGEKLFF.

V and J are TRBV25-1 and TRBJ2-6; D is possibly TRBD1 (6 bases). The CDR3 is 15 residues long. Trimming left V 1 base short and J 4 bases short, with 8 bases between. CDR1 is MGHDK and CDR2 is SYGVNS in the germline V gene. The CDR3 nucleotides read TGTGCCAGCAGTGAATCAGGGACAGGGGCCAACGTCCTGACTTTC. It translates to CASSESGTGANVLTF.

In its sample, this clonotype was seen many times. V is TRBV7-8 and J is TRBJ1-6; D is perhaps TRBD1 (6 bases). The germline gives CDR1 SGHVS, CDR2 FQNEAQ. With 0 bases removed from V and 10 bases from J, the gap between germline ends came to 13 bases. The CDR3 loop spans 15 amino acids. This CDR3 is CASSLAGGAWSPLHF. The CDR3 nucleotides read TGTGCCAGCAGCTTAGCGGGGGGCGCTTGGTCACCCCTCCACTTT.

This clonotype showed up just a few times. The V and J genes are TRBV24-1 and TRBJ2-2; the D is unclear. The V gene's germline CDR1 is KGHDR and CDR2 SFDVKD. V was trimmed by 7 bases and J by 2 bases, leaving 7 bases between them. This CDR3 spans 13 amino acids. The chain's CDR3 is CATSPSNTGELFF. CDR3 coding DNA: TGTGCCACCAGCCCCAGTAACACCGGGGAGCTGTTTTTT.

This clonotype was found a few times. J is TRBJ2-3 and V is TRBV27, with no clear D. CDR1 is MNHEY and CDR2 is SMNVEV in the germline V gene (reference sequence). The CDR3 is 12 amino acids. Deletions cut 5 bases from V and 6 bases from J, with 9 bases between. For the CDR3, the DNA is TGTGCCAGCAGTCCCCTTAGTGATACGCAGTATTTT. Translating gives CASSPLSDTQYF.

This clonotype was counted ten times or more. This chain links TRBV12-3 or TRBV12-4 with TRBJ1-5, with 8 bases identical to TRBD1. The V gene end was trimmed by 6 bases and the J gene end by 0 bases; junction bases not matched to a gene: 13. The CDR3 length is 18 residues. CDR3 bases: TGTGCCAGCAGCCCCTGGGACAGGAGGATGAATAGCAATCAGCCCCAGCATTTT. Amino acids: CASSPWDRRMNSNQPQHF.

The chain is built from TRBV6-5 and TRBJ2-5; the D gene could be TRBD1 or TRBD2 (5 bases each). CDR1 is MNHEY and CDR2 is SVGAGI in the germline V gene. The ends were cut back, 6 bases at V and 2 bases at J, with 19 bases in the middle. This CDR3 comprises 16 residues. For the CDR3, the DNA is TGTGCCAGCAGCCCCGAGGGGACGGCCGGGCAAGAGACCCAGTACTTC. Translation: CASSPEGTAGQETQYF.

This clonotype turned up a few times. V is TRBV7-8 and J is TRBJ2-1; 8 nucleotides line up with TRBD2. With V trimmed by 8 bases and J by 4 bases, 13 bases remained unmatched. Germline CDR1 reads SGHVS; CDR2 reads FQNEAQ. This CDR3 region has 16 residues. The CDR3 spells CASEKGSGAGYNEQFF. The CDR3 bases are TGTGCCAGCGAAAAGGGTAGCGGGGCAGGTTACAATGAGCAGTTCTTC.

The CDR3, as DNA: TGTGCCATCAGTGGAGGGGAAGTATCCTACAATGAGCAGTTCTTC. Its translation: CAISGGEVSYNEQFF. The chain combines TRBV10-3 with TRBJ2-1; D possibly uses TRBD1 or TRBD2 (5 bases each). The CDR3 is 15 residues long. V lost 4 bases and J 1 base, leaving 11 bases between the germline ends. CDR1 is ENHRY and CDR2 is SYGVKD in the germline V gene.

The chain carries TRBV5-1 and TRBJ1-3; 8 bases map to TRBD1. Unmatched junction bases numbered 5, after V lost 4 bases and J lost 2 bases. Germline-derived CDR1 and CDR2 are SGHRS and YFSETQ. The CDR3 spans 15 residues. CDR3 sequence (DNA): TGCGCCAGCAGCGGGGGACAGGCCGCTGGAAACACCATATATTTT. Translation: CASSGGQAAGNTIYF.